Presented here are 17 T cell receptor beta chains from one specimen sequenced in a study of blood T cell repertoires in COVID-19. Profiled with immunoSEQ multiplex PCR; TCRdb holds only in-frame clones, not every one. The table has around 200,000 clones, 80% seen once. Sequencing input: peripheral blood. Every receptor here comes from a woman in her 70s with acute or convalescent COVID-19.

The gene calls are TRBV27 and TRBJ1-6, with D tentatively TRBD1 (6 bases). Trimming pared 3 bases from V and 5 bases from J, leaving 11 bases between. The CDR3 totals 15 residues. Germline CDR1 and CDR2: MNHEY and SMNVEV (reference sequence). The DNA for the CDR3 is TGTGCCAGCAGTTTTAGACAGGTCCATAATTCACCCCTCCACTTT. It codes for CASSFRQVHNSPLHF.

CDR3: CAWSVRRGQGNYGYTF. CDR3 nucleotide sequence: TGTGCCTGGAGTGTACGAAGGGGACAGGGTAACTATGGCTACACCTTC. The chain uses TRBV30 and TRBJ1-2; the match to TRBD1 covers 9 bases. Germline trimming cut 0 bases from V and 1 base from J; bases unmatched to any gene: 6. The length of the CDR3 is 16 residues. Germline CDR1 GTSNPN, CDR2 SVGIG (reference sequence).

For the CDR3, the DNA is TGCACCAGCAGCCAAACCACAACCGCCGGGACTAGCGCTACCTACGAGCAGTACTTC. This gives the protein CTSSQTTTAGTSATYEQYF. The V call is TRBV1, the J call TRBJ2-7; the table assigns TRBD2, which was not confirmed against the DNA. TRBV1 is listed as a pseudogene. This CDR3 contains 19 residues.

CDR3 sequence reads: CASSLALVNEQFF. The CDR3 DNA follows: TGTGCCAGCAGCTTAGCCTTAGTCAATGAGCAGTTCTTC. The chain links TRBV7-9 to TRBJ2-1, with D unclear. Germline-derived CDR1 and CDR2 are SEHNR and FQNEAQ (reference sequence). Trimming left V 0 bases short and J 6 bases short, with 6 bases between. The CDR3 loop spans 13 amino acids.

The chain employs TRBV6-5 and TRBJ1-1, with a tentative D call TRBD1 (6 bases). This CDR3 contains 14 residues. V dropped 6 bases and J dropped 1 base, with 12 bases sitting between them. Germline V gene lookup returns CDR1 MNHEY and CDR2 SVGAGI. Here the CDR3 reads CASSPMTGNTEAFF. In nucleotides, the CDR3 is TGTGCCAGCAGCCCCATGACAGGGAACACTGAAGCTTTCTTT.

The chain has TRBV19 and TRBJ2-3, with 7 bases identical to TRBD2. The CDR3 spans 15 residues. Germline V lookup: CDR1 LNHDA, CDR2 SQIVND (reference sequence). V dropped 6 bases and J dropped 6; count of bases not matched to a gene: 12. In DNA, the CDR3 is TGTGCCAGTAGCCCCCCTGCGGGAGAGTGGGATACGCAGTATTTT. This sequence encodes CASSPPAGEWDTQYF.

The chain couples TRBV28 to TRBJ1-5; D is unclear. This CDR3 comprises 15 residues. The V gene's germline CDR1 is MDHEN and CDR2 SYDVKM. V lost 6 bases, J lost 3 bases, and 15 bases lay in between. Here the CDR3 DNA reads TGTGCCAGCAGCCCGGCTAGTACTATCAATCAGCCCCAGCATTTT. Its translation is CASSPASTINQPQHF.

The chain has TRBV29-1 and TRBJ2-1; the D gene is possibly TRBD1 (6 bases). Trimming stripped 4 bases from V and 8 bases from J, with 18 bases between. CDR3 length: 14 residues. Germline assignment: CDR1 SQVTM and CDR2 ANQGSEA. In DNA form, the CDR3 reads TGCAGCGTTGGCAGGGACAACACAGTGGATGAGCAGTTCTTC. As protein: CSVGRDNTVDEQFF.

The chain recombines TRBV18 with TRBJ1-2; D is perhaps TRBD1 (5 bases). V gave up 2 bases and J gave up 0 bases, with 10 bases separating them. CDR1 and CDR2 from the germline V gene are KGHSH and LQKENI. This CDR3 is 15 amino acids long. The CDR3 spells CASSPSRTTNYGYTF. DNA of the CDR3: TGTGCCAGCTCACCAAGCCGGACAACTAACTATGGCTACACCTTC.

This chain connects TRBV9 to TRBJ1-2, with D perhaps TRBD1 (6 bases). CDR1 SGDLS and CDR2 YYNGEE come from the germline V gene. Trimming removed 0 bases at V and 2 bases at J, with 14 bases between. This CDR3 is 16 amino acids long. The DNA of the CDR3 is TGTGCCAGCAGCGTAGCTCCCGGGACAACCAACTATGGCTACACCTTC. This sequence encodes CASSVAPGTTNYGYTF.

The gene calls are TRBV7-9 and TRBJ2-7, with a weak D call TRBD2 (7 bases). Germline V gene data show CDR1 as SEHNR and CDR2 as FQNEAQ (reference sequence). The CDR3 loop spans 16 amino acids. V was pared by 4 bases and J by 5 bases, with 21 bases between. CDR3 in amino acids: CASSSGGGGREDEQYF. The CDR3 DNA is TGTGCCAGCAGCTCGGGGGGCGGTGGGCGCGAGGACGAGCAGTACTTC.

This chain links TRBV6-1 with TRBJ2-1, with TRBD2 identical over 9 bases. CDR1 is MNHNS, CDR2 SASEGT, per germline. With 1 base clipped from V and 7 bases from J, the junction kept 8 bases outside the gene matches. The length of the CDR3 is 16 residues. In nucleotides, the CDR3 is TGTGCCAGCAGTGAAGGGCCAGCGGGAGGTTTAAATGAGCAGTTCTTC. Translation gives CASSEGPAGGLNEQFF.

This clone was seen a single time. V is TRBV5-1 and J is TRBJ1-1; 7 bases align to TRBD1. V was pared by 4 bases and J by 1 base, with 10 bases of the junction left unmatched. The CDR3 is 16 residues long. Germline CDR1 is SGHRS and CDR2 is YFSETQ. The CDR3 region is CASSLHTQGTNTEAFF. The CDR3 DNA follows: TGCGCCAGCAGCCTCCACACACAGGGGACGAACACTGAAGCTTTCTTT.

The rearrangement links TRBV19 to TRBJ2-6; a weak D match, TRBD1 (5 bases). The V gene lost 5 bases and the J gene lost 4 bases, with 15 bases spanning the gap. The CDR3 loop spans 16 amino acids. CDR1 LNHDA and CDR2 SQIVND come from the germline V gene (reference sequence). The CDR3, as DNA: TGTGCCAGTAGTCAACCGCAGGGTGGCGGGGCCAACGTCCTGACTTTC. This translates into CASSQPQGGGANVLTF.

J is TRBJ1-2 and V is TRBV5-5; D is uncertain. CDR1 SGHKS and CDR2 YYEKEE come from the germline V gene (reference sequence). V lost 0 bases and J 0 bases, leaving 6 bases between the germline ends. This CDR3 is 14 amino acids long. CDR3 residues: CASSLERSNYGYTF. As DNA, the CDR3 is TGTGCCAGCAGCTTGGAACGGTCTAACTATGGCTACACCTTC.

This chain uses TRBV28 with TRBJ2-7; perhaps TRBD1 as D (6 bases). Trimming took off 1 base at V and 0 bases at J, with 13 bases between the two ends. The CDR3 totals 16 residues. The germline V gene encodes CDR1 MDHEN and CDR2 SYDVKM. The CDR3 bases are TGTGCCAGCAGTTTATTAGGACAGAGCTACTCCTACGAGCAGTACTTC. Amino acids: CASSLLGQSYSYEQYF. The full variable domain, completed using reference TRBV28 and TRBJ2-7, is DVKVTQSSRYLVKRTGEKVFLECVQDMDHENMFWYRQDPGLGLRLIYFSYDVKMKEKGDIPEGYSVSREKKERFSLILESASTNQTSMYLCASSLLGQSYSYEQYFGPGTRLTVT.

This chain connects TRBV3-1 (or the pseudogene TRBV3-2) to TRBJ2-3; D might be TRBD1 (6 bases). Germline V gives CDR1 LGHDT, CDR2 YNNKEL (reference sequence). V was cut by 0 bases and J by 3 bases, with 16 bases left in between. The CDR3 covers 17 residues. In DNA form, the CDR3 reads TGTGCCAGCAGCCAAGATTCCCCTACGCAGGGGACAGATACGCAGTATTTT. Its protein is CASSQDSPTQGTDTQYF.